The 30 T cell receptor beta chains below come from one sample, sequenced in a study of T cell responses to AZD1222 COVID-19 vaccine. Measured with immunoSEQ multiplex PCR; TCRdb has only the in-frame clones, and not every one. The profile shows about 90,000 clones, roughly 88% of them singletons. The sequencing here drew on peripheral blood, taken 28 days after the second AZD1222 dose. These TCRs come from an adult who received the AZD1222 COVID-19 vaccine.

The gene calls are TRBV7-6 and TRBJ2-4; D is uncertain. The CDR3 is made up of 14 amino acids. V lost 2 bases to trimming and J lost 7 bases, with 12 bases between them. Per germline, CDR1 SGHVS and CDR2 FNYEAQ. This CDR3 reads CASSLPAQNNIQYF. CDR3 sequence (DNA): TGTGCCAGCAGCTTACCGGCACAAAACAACATTCAGTACTTC.

The chain links TRBV11-2 to TRBJ2-1; 8 bases match TRBD2. The CDR3 covers 15 residues. V dropped 5 bases and J dropped 4; count of bases not matched to a gene: 7. Germline V gene lookup returns CDR1 SGHAT and CDR2 FQNNGV. The CDR3 spells CASSAAGGVYNEQFF. As DNA, the CDR3 is TGTGCCAGCAGCGCTGCGGGGGGCGTATACAATGAGCAGTTCTTC.

V usage is TRBV4-3 and J usage is TRBJ2-7, with 11 nucleotides matching TRBD1. Germline values: CDR1 LGHNA, CDR2 YSLEER. CDR3 length equals 17 residues. J lost 1 base, V lost 4 bases, and 9 bases had no gene match. CDR3 nucleotides: TGCGCCAGCAGCCTGCAGATCGGACAGGGGGCTTCCTACGAGCAGTACTTC. Protein product: CASSLQIGQGASYEQYF.

In the case of this clone: The sample has other DNA sequences that encode this CDR3 too. The chain couples TRBV28 to TRBJ1-4; perhaps TRBD1 as D (5 bases). Germline-derived CDR1 and CDR2 are MDHEN and SYDVKM. The CDR3 has 14 residues. V lost 2 bases and J 4 bases, leaving 8 bases between the germline ends. CDR3 nucleotide sequence: TGTGCCAGCAGTTTACAGGGCCTTAATGAAAAACTGTTTTTT. Its protein product is CASSLQGLNEKLFF.

The V gene is TRBV28, the J gene TRBJ1-2, with 8 bases lining up with TRBD1. Germline V gene lookup returns CDR1 MDHEN and CDR2 SYDVKM. The CDR3 is made up of 15 amino acids. The V segment lost 5 bases and the J segment 5 bases; nucleotides outside the gene matches: 10. The CDR3 sequence: CASSPPPGTGYGYTF. The CDR3 region has the DNA TGTGCCAGCAGTCCCCCCCCCGGGACAGGATATGGCTACACCTTC.

The chain uses TRBV27 and TRBJ1-2; D call uncertain. Germline V gene lookup returns CDR1 MNHEY and CDR2 SMNVEV (reference sequence). Trimming stripped 4 bases from V and 1 base from J, with 16 bases between. This CDR3 region has 16 residues. The CDR3 DNA follows: TGTGCCAGCAGTTCCGGACTAGGGCTGGGTAACTATGGCTACACCTTC. Encoded protein: CASSSGLGLGNYGYTF.

The V call is TRBV19, the J call TRBJ1-1; D perhaps matches TRBD1 (6 bases). Germline V lookup: CDR1 LNHDA, CDR2 SQIVND (reference sequence). The CDR3 length is 20 residues. V gave up 4 bases and J gave up 1 base, with 28 bases separating them. The CDR3 DNA reads TGTGCCAGTAGTACGCCTTTTGCGACAGGTTCTCGACCTCAGAACACTGAAGCTTTCTTT. Protein product: CASSTPFATGSRPQNTEAFF.

The V and J genes are TRBV5-4 and TRBJ1-6; 8 bases map to TRBD1. Unmatched junction bases numbered 5, after V lost 3 bases and J lost 6 bases. The germline gives CDR1 SGHNT, CDR2 YYREEE (reference sequence). This CDR3 has 15 residues. The CDR3 DNA follows: TGTGCCAGCAGCTCCGACAGGGGAGCTAATTCACCCCTCCACTTT. This translates into CASSSDRGANSPLHF.

The V and J genes are TRBV18 and TRBJ1-5; TRBD1 matches 7 bases. Germline V gene lookup returns CDR1 KGHSH and CDR2 LQKENI. With 3 bases clipped from V and 7 bases from J, the junction kept 6 bases outside the gene matches. The CDR3 extends over 14 amino acids. The CDR3 here is CASSPPGGHQPQHF. CDR3 bases: TGTGCCAGCTCACCTCCAGGGGGGCACCAGCCCCAGCATTTT.

The V gene is TRBV4-2, the J gene TRBJ2-1, with 7 bases aligning to TRBD1. The CDR3 runs 15 residues. The germline V gene has CDR1 LGHNA and CDR2 YNFKEQ. With V trimmed by 1 base and J by 9 bases, 9 bases remained unmatched. The CDR3 region has the DNA TGTGCCAGCAGCCAAGTAGGAAGGGGGCTCAGTGAGCAGTTCTTC. Encoded protein: CASSQVGRGLSEQFF.

V is TRBV19 and J is TRBJ1-1; a weak D match, TRBD1 (6 bases). The CDR3 runs 14 residues. Germline V gene lookup returns CDR1 LNHDA and CDR2 SQIVND (reference sequence). V was pared by 2 bases and J by 0 bases, with 7 bases between. The CDR3 is CASSISGVNTEAFF. The CDR3 region has the DNA TGTGCCAGTAGTATATCAGGGGTGAACACTGAAGCTTTCTTT.

The gene calls are TRBV3-1 (or the pseudogene TRBV3-2) and TRBJ2-7, with D perhaps TRBD2 (5 bases). Trimming left V 0 bases short and J 2 bases short, with 14 bases between. The V gene's germline CDR1 is LGHDT and CDR2 YNNKEL (reference sequence). The CDR3 is 16 amino acids. The CDR3 sequence is CASSQDMGVPPYEQYF. The CDR3 DNA follows: TGTGCCAGCAGCCAAGACATGGGAGTGCCCCCCTACGAGCAGTACTTC.

This clone was detected once. The chain combines TRBV9 with TRBJ1-1, with D possibly being TRBD1 (6 bases). The CDR3 totals 14 residues. V was pared by 1 base and J by 5 bases, with 12 bases between. CDR1 SGDLS and CDR2 YYNGEE come from the germline V gene. CDR3: CASSVSGGATEAFF. CDR3 coding DNA: TGTGCCAGCAGCGTATCGGGGGGCGCGACTGAAGCTTTCTTT. Using reference TRBV9 and TRBJ1-1 for the parts outside the CDR3, the full variable domain is DSGVTQTPKHLITATGQRVTLRCSPRSGDLSVYWYQQSLDQGLQFLIQYYNGEERAKGNILERFSAQQFPDLHSELNLSSLELGDSALYFCASSVSGGATEAFFGQGTRLTVV.

The chain is built from TRBV5-6 and TRBJ2-3, with D possibly matching TRBD2 (5 bases). CDR3 length equals 17 residues. Germline CDR1 SGHDT, CDR2 YYEEEE. The V end lost 4 bases, the J end lost 2 bases, and 20 bases lay between the germline ends. CDR3 sequence (DNA): TGTGCCAGCAGCGCCGAGCGGACTCGTCGCTACACAGATACGCAGTATTTT. As protein: CASSAERTRRYTDTQYF.

V usage is TRBV19 and J usage is TRBJ1-2, with 9 bases that match TRBD1. This CDR3 spans 16 amino acids. V was clipped by 3 bases and J by 8 bases; unmatched bases: 13. Germline values: CDR1 LNHDA, CDR2 SQIVND (reference sequence). Here the CDR3 reads CASSIPTSTGGWGYTF. The DNA of the CDR3 is TGTGCCAGTAGTATTCCTACCTCGACAGGGGGTTGGGGCTACACCTTC.

The chain joins TRBV6-1 to TRBJ2-7; maybe TRBD2 (6 bases). CDR1 MNHNS and CDR2 SASEGT come from the germline V gene. The CDR3 has 15 amino acids. Trimming pared 2 bases from V and 3 bases from J, leaving 14 bases between. CDR3 sequence reads: CASSESLGGVYEQYF. The CDR3 DNA is TGTGCCAGCAGTGAATCGCTCGGGGGAGTCTACGAGCAGTACTTC.

The rearrangement links TRBV9 to TRBJ2-1; D is perhaps TRBD2 (6 bases). V was clipped by 1 base and J by 0 bases, with 8 bases between them. This CDR3 region has 15 residues. Germline lookup yields CDR1 SGDLS and CDR2 YYNGEE. CDR3 sequence reads: CASSVSGASYNEQFF. DNA of the CDR3: TGTGCCAGCAGCGTATCGGGAGCCTCCTACAATGAGCAGTTCTTC.

CDR3 region: CASSFSQGFETDTQYF. The CDR3 bases are TGTGCCAGCAGTTTTTCCCAGGGATTCGAGACAGATACGCAGTATTTT. The V and J genes are TRBV13 and TRBJ2-3; weak D call: TRBD1 (5 bases). V lost 6 bases to trimming and J lost 3 bases, with 19 bases between them. The CDR3 loop spans 16 amino acids. The germline CDR1 and CDR2 sequences are PRHDT and FYEKMQ (reference sequence).

The chain combines TRBV3-1 (or the pseudogene TRBV3-2) with TRBJ2-7, with 9 bases that match TRBD1. J gave up 6 bases and V 5 bases, and 8 bases lay outside the gene matches. This CDR3 is 14 amino acids long. Looked up from germline, CDR1 is LGHDT and CDR2 is YNNKEL (reference sequence). The CDR3 loop reads CASSSRDRVSEQYF. CDR3 bases: TGTGCCAGCAGCTCCCGGGACAGGGTGTCCGAGCAGTACTTC.

On this clone: The germline gene is not matched at one end of the junction; a read error may be the cause. The chain has TRBV30 and TRBJ1-1; 8 bases are shared with TRBD1. Germline V gene sequence: CDR1 GTSNPN, CDR2 SVGIG (reference sequence). The CDR3 extends over 14 amino acids. Written as DNA, the CDR3 is TGTGCCGGGAGACAGGGGTGGAGAGGTGGGCAAGCTTTCTTT. It translates to CAGRQGWRGGQAFF.

This clone has more than one count but fewer than ten. The gene calls are TRBV5-1 and TRBJ2-7; 9 bases match TRBD1. The CDR3 totals 15 residues. In germline, CDR1 is SGHRS, CDR2 YFSETQ. V was pared by 3 bases and J by 3 bases, with 7 bases of the junction left unmatched. The CDR3 bases are TGCGCCAGCAGCTCGGGACAGGGTTCTTTCTACGAGCAGTACTTC. Translated, it gives CASSSGQGSFYEQYF.

This chain links TRBV7-3 with TRBJ2-3, with D perhaps matching TRBD2 (7 bases). CDR1 and CDR2 from the germline V gene are SGHTA and FQGTGA. The V and J ends lost 1 base and 4 bases respectively, with 12 bases between them. The length of the CDR3 is 15 residues. This CDR3 reads CASSLMGGRPDTQYF. As DNA, the CDR3 is TGTGCCAGCAGCTTAATGGGGGGGCGACCAGATACGCAGTATTTT. The whole variable domain, filled in from reference TRBV7-3 and TRBJ2-3, reads GAGVSQTPSNKVTEKGKYVELRCDPISGHTALYWYRQSLGQGPEFLIYFQGTGAADDSGLPNDRFFAVRPEGSVSTLKIQRTERGDSAVYLCASSLMGGRPDTQYFGPGTRLTVL.

The chain joins TRBV18 to TRBJ1-2; TRBD1 might be the D (5 bases). CDR1 is KGHSH, CDR2 LQKENI, per germline. CDR3 size: 14 residues. Trimming cost V 0 bases and J 8 bases, with 13 bases left between them. In nucleotides, the CDR3 is TGTGCCAGCTCACCACCGGCAGGGTCCCTAGGCTACACCTTC. Amino acids: CASSPPAGSLGYTF.

V gene TRBV7-6 combines with J gene TRBJ2-1; D is ambiguous. The CDR3 extends over 13 amino acids. V was cut by 5 bases and J by 4 bases, with 9 bases left in between. The V gene's germline CDR1 is SGHVS and CDR2 FNYEAQ. This CDR3 reads CASSTDWYNEQFF. CDR3 nucleotides: TGTGCCAGCAGCACCGACTGGTACAATGAGCAGTTCTTC.

The CDR3 region is CSAPAPVPPYEQYF. Written as DNA, the CDR3 is TGCAGCGCACCTGCGCCGGTCCCCCCCTACGAGCAGTACTTC. The genes are TRBV29-1 and TRBJ2-7; no definite D call. Germline-derived CDR1 and CDR2 are SQVTM and ANQGSEA. The V gene lost 7 bases and the J gene lost 2 bases, with 18 bases spanning the gap. This CDR3 contains 14 residues.

This clone was found once. V is TRBV6-5 and J is TRBJ2-7; tentatively, D is TRBD1 or TRBD2 (6 bases each). Germline V lookup: CDR1 MNHEY, CDR2 SVGAGI. The ends were cut back, 8 bases at V and 2 bases at J, with 16 bases in the middle. CDR3 size: 14 residues. The CDR3 DNA follows: TGTGCCAGCGATTTATGGGGGGCGACCTACGAGCAGTACTTC. Protein: CASDLWGATYEQYF.

V gene TRBV6-5 combines with J gene TRBJ1-2, with D maybe TRBD1 (6 bases). From germline, CDR1 is MNHEY and CDR2 SVGAGI. Trimming took 0 bases from V and 6 from J, leaving 14 bases between them. This CDR3 spans 15 amino acids. The CDR3 bases are TGTGCCAGCAGTTACTCGTCGCAGGGGTCGAATGGCTACACCTTC. Residues: CASSYSSQGSNGYTF.

The V gene is TRBV12-3 or TRBV12-4, the J gene TRBJ1-2, with D uncertain. The CDR3 runs to 13 residues. V lost 0 bases to trimming and J lost 5 bases, with 7 bases between them. CDR3 DNA sequence: TGTGCCAGCAGTTTAGCCACAGCATATGGCTACACCTTC. Translating it yields CASSLATAYGYTF.

This rearrangement joins TRBV10-1 to TRBJ1-5, with no clear D. Between the trimmed V and J ends, which lost 4 bases and 4 bases, there was a span of 8 bases. This CDR3 contains 13 residues. The germline V gene has CDR1 WNHNN and CDR2 SYGVQD (reference sequence). CDR3 coding DNA: TGCGCCAGCAGTGCGATCGGGAATCAGCCCCAGCATTTT. As protein: CASSAIGNQPQHF.

V is TRBV4-1 and J is TRBJ2-2; D possibly corresponds to TRBD2 (6 bases). Germline lookup yields CDR1 MGHRA and CDR2 YSYEKL. Trimming stripped 4 bases from V and 3 bases from J, with 18 bases between. CDR3 length: 17 amino acids. This CDR3 reads CASSLPGSGGYTGELFF. In DNA, the CDR3 is TGCGCCAGCAGCCTCCCTGGTTCCGGGGGTTACACCGGGGAGCTGTTTTTT.